What follows are 32 T cell receptor beta chains derived from one specimen sequenced in a study of blood T cell repertoires in COVID-19. Sequencing used immunoSEQ multiplex PCR; TCRdb keeps in-frame clones, though not all of them. Of roughly 67,000 clones in the sample, 83% were seen once. The source material was peripheral blood. These receptors were collected from a woman aged 60-75 years with acute or convalescent COVID-19.

DNA of the CDR3: TGCGCCAGCAGCCTCCTGGCGGATTCACCCCTCCACTTT. Its translation: CASSLLADSPLHF. The chain couples TRBV5-1 to TRBJ1-6, with D unresolved. Germline CDR1 reads SGHRS; CDR2 reads YFSETQ. The V end was cut by 4 bases, the J end by 8 bases, with 10 bases between. The CDR3 loop spans 13 amino acids.

The CDR3 region is CSVTGLPDTEAFF. For the CDR3, the DNA is TGCAGCGTAACCGGACTCCCCGACACTGAAGCTTTCTTT. The chain is built from TRBV29-1 and TRBJ1-1; D remains ambiguous. The V gene lost 6 bases and the J gene lost 3 bases, with 14 bases spanning the gap. CDR3 size: 13 residues. Germline loops: CDR1 SQVTM, CDR2 ANQGSEA.

This clone was observed once. This sequence joins TRBV12-3 or TRBV12-4 and TRBJ1-5; no clear D. Trimming removed 4 bases at V and 5 bases at J, with 9 bases between. CDR3 length: 13 amino acids. The CDR3 nucleotides read TGTGCCAGCAGTTCTGGAGTAGATCAGCCCCAGCATTTT. Encoded protein: CASSSGVDQPQHF.

V gene TRBV6-5 combines with J gene TRBJ1-1; 11 bases match TRBD1. V trimming: 6 bases; J trimming: 1 base; junction bases outside the gene matches: 4. Looked up from germline, CDR1 is MNHEY and CDR2 is SVGAGI. This CDR3 has 15 amino acids. The CDR3, as DNA: TGTGCCAGCAGGGACAGGGGGCGAACGAACACTGAAGCTTTCTTT. It encodes CASRDRGRTNTEAFF.

The chain uses TRBV6-5 and TRBJ2-7; 7 bases are shared with TRBD1. Germline values: CDR1 MNHEY, CDR2 SVGAGI. CDR3 size: 14 residues. V dropped 6 bases and J dropped 3; count of bases not matched to a gene: 8. As DNA, the CDR3 is TGTGCCAGCAGGAGACTGACAGGGAGCTACGAGCAGTACTTC. Protein product: CASRRLTGSYEQYF.

V and J are TRBV19 and TRBJ2-3, with 9 bases identical to TRBD1. CDR3 size: 12 residues. Germline-derived CDR1 and CDR2 are LNHDA and SQIVND (reference sequence). V gave up 11 bases and J gave up 6 bases; unmatched junction bases: 6. The CDR3 nucleotides are TGTGCCTCACAGGGGGCGAGGGATACGCAGTATTTT. Translating it yields CASQGARDTQYF.

The rearrangement joins TRBV11-2 to TRBJ2-7; perhaps TRBD2 as D (6 bases). V shed 4 bases and J shed 5 bases, with 9 bases lying between them. Germline CDR1 and CDR2: SGHAT and FQNNGV. The CDR3 totals 12 residues. CDR3 in DNA: TGTGCCAGCAGCTCCCGGGGGAACGAGCAGTACTTC. Amino acids: CASSSRGNEQYF. The whole variable domain, remainder taken from reference TRBV11-2 and TRBJ2-7, is EAGVAQSPRYKIIEKRQSVAFWCNPISGHATLYWYQQILGQGPKLLIQFQNNGVVDDSQLPKDRFSAERLKGVDSTLKIQPAKLEDSAVYLCASSSRGNEQYFGPGTRLTVT.

V and J are TRBV3-1 (or the pseudogene TRBV3-2) and TRBJ1-5; no reliable D call. This CDR3 is built from 13 residues. Germline CDR1 and CDR2: LGHDT and YNNKEL (reference sequence). Trimming shortened V by 0 bases and J by 5 bases, and 5 bases separated the two germline ends. The CDR3 region has the DNA TGTGCCAGCAGCCAAGACCTCTATCAGCCCCAGCATTTT. This codes for CASSQDLYQPQHF.

This chain uses TRBV7-2 with TRBJ1-1; D gene ambiguous. CDR1 and CDR2 from the germline V gene are SGHTA and FQGNSA. V lost 4 bases and J lost 10, with 19 bases in between. This CDR3 has 14 residues. The CDR3 DNA is TGTGCCAGCAGCTCACGCACCGGCTCCGAGGGAGCTTTCTTT. Protein product: CASSSRTGSEGAFF.

The chain combines TRBV10-2 with TRBJ1-4, with 7 bases fitting TRBD1. Germline V gives CDR1 WSHSY, CDR2 SAAADI. This CDR3 contains 16 residues. The trim removed 5 bases at V and 6 bases at J, leaving 12 bases unmatched. Here the CDR3 reads CASSNAQGWPYEKLFF. CDR3 bases: TGCGCCAGCAGTAACGCACAGGGGTGGCCTTATGAAAAACTGTTTTTT.

J is TRBJ2-3 and V is TRBV7-9; TRBD1 is a possible D gene (5 bases). The CDR3 covers 14 residues. Per germline, CDR1 SEHNR and CDR2 FQNEAQ (reference sequence). V lost 8 bases and J 1 base, leaving 13 bases between the germline ends. For the CDR3, the DNA is TGTGCCAGCCTACCTACAGGTGGCACAGATACGCAGTATTTT. Its translation: CASLPTGGTDTQYF.

This chain joins TRBV27 and TRBJ1-6; D gene uncertain. This CDR3 spans 15 amino acids. The germline gives CDR1 MNHEY, CDR2 SMNVEV (reference sequence). With 2 bases removed from V and 0 bases from J, the gap between germline ends came to 5 bases. In DNA form, the CDR3 reads TGTGCCAGCAGTTTAAGCCGCTCCTATAATTCACCCCTCCACTTT. It translates to CASSLSRSYNSPLHF.

The chain is built from TRBV10-3 and TRBJ2-7; 7 nucleotides line up with TRBD1. Germline V gives CDR1 ENHRY, CDR2 SYGVKD. The CDR3 is 13 residues long. Trimming took 5 bases from V and 2 from J; bases not matched to a gene: 3. The chain's CDR3 is CAISSQGAYEQYF. CDR3 DNA sequence: TGTGCCATCAGTTCGCAGGGGGCCTACGAGCAGTACTTC.

This clone was seen just once. The chain links TRBV27 to TRBJ2-1, with no clear D. This CDR3 contains 13 residues. The germline V gene encodes CDR1 MNHEY and CDR2 SMNVEV (reference sequence). Trimming took off 2 bases at V and 2 bases at J, with 4 bases between the two ends. The CDR3 region has the DNA TGTGCCAGCAGTTTAGGAGCCTACAATGAGCAGTTCTTC. Protein product: CASSLGAYNEQFF.

CDR3 amino acids: CASIKTVATEAFF. The CDR3, as DNA: TGTGCCAGCATCAAGACAGTCGCCACTGAAGCTTTCTTT. The chain combines TRBV12-3 or TRBV12-4 with TRBJ1-1, with D tentatively TRBD1 (5 bases). There are 13 residues in the CDR3. V lost 7 bases, J lost 4 bases, and 13 bases lay in between.

The chain is built from TRBV19 and TRBJ1-1, with D tentatively TRBD1 (6 bases). This CDR3 has 14 amino acids. Germline-derived CDR1 and CDR2 are LNHDA and SQIVND (reference sequence). The V end lost 6 bases, the J end lost 3 bases, and 14 bases lay between the germline ends. CDR3 amino acids: CASRRQGMDTEAFF. In nucleotides, the CDR3 is TGTGCCAGTAGGCGGCAGGGGATGGACACTGAAGCTTTCTTT. Drawing the rest from reference TRBV19 and TRBJ1-1, the complete variable domain is DGGITQSPKYLFRKEGQNVTLSCEQNLNHDAMYWYRQDPGQGLRLIYYSQIVNDFQKGDIAEGYSVSREKKESFPLTVTSAQKNPTAFYLCASRRQGMDTEAFFGQGTRLTVV.

The chain links TRBV18 to TRBJ2-7; 9 nucleotides match TRBD1. With 4 bases clipped from V and 2 bases from J, the junction kept 9 bases outside the gene matches. Per the germline V gene, CDR1 is KGHSH and CDR2 is LQKENI. CDR3 length: 16 residues. The CDR3 coding sequence is TGTGCCAGCTCACTCGGACCCGGGACAGGGACCTACGAGCAGTACTTC. Amino acids: CASSLGPGTGTYEQYF.

The CDR3 nucleotides read TGCGCCAGCAGCGACAGGGGCCTGCATGGCTACACCTTC. Amino acid sequence: CASSDRGLHGYTF. The chain employs TRBV5-1 and TRBJ1-2; 8 bases line up with TRBD1. This CDR3 has 13 residues. Germline V gene data show CDR1 as SGHRS and CDR2 as YFSETQ. The J segment lost 6 bases and the V segment lost 4 bases, leaving 5 bases of the junction unmatched.

This clone appeared a single time. V and J are TRBV29-1 and TRBJ1-3; D perhaps matches TRBD1 (5 bases). Germline loops: CDR1 SQVTM, CDR2 ANQGSEA. The CDR3 sequence is 11 residues long. V dropped 3 bases and J dropped 7 bases, with 7 bases sitting between them. The CDR3 sequence: CSVETANTIYF. CDR3 DNA: TGCAGCGTTGAGACAGCCAACACCATATATTTT.

J is TRBJ2-3 and V is TRBV29-1; TRBD2 is a possible D gene (6 bases). The germline V and J ends were trimmed by 7 bases and 6 bases, with 11 bases remaining between them. Germline V gene data show CDR1 as SQVTM and CDR2 as ANQGSEA. CDR3 length equals 11 residues. The chain's CDR3 is CSGRGTDTQYF. For the CDR3, the DNA is TGCAGCGGACGGGGGACCGATACGCAGTATTTT.

There are many counts of this clone. V is TRBV5-1 and J is TRBJ1-3; D is unresolved. This CDR3 is 12 amino acids long. CDR1 is SGHRS and CDR2 is YFSETQ in the germline V gene. The V and J ends lost 1 base and 8 bases respectively, with 7 bases between them. The CDR3 DNA reads as TGCGCCAGCAGCTTGTCCGGGGACACCATATATTTT. Translation gives CASSLSGDTIYF. The whole variable domain, remainder taken from reference TRBV5-1 and TRBJ1-3, is KAGVTQTPRYLIKTRGQQVTLSCSPISGHRSVSWYQQTPGQGLQFLFEYFSETQRNKGNFPGRFSGRQFSNSRSEMNVSTLELGDSALYLCASSLSGDTIYFGEGSWLTVV.

The rearrangement links TRBV7-2 to TRBJ1-4; D uncertain. There are 15 residues in the CDR3. V shed 5 bases and J shed 2 bases, with 12 bases lying between them. Germline CDR1 reads SGHTA; CDR2 reads FQGNSA. The chain's CDR3 is CASSPEAATNEKLFF. The CDR3 bases are TGTGCCAGCAGCCCTGAGGCAGCGACTAATGAAAAACTGTTTTTT.

The V and J genes are TRBV5-1 and TRBJ1-1; possibly TRBD1 for D (6 bases). The CDR3 is made up of 14 amino acids. Trimming pared 6 bases from V and 1 base from J, leaving 13 bases between. Per germline, CDR1 SGHRS and CDR2 YFSETQ. Written as DNA, the CDR3 is TGCGCCAGCACTACGGACAGCCCGAACACTGAAGCTTTCTTT. It specifies CASTTDSPNTEAFF.

This clone was recorded once. The genes are TRBV20-1 and TRBJ1-3, with D perhaps TRBD1 (5 bases). The CDR3 consists of 15 residues. Germline V gene data show CDR1 as DFQATT and CDR2 as SNEGSKA (reference sequence). V was cut by 3 bases and J by 4 bases, with 16 bases left in between. As DNA, the CDR3 is TGCAGTGCTAGTGCGCGGGGGGTGTCGGGAAACACCATATATTTT. Amino acid sequence: CSASARGVSGNTIYF.

The chain carries TRBV4-1 and TRBJ2-2; D call uncertain. The germline CDR1 and CDR2 sequences are MGHRA and YSYEKL. V was cut by 0 bases and J by 2 bases, with 7 bases left in between. This CDR3 has 15 residues. This CDR3 reads CASSQDPSNTGELFF. The CDR3 DNA reads TGCGCCAGCAGCCAAGATCCGTCCAACACCGGGGAGCTGTTTTTT.

The V and J genes are TRBV13 and TRBJ1-1; possibly TRBD1 for D (6 bases). V lost 2 bases to trimming and J lost 1 base, with 11 bases between them. Germline V CDR1 and CDR2: PRHDT, FYEKMQ (reference sequence). The CDR3 spans 15 residues. Written as DNA, the CDR3 is TGTGCCAGCAGCTTAAACAGGGTCTCGAACACTGAAGCTTTCTTT. Its protein product is CASSLNRVSNTEAFF.

The chain uses TRBV27 and TRBJ2-7; 9 bases match TRBD1. In germline, CDR1 is MNHEY, CDR2 SMNVEV (reference sequence). J lost 6 bases, V lost 6 bases, and 9 bases had no gene match. The CDR3 runs 14 residues. The CDR3 loop reads CASRGQGLGLEQYF. DNA for the CDR3: TGTGCCAGCAGGGGACAGGGATTGGGCCTCGAGCAGTACTTC.

The rearrangement joins TRBV6-5 to TRBJ1-3; no clear D gene. CDR1 and CDR2 (germline): MNHEY, SVGAGI. The CDR3 has 15 residues. Trimming removed 6 bases from V and 0 bases from J, with 12 bases in between. The CDR3, as DNA: TGTGCCAGCAGCCGAGACGGGAACTCTGGAAACACCATATATTTT. Encoded protein: CASSRDGNSGNTIYF.

J is TRBJ2-1 and V is TRBV6-1; TRBD2 aligns across 14 bases. Germline V CDR1 and CDR2: MNHNS, SASEGT. The CDR3 is 17 amino acids. The V gene end was trimmed by 3 bases and the J gene end by 7 bases; junction bases not matched to a gene: 8. The CDR3 DNA sequence: TGTGCCAGCAGTGAGAACCGCGGGACTAGCGGGAGAAATGAGCAGTTCTTC. Translation: CASSENRGTSGRNEQFF.

The rearrangement links TRBV19 to TRBJ1-2; 9 bases are a match to TRBD1. This CDR3 region has 14 residues. The germline V gene has CDR1 LNHDA and CDR2 SQIVND (reference sequence). V lost 9 bases to trimming and J lost 6 bases; unmatched junction nucleotides: 11. The DNA of the CDR3 is TGTGCCAGCGCCCGACAGGGGGAGGGACATGGCTACACCTTC. As protein: CASARQGEGHGYTF. The whole variable domain, filled in from reference TRBV19 and TRBJ1-2, reads DGGITQSPKYLFRKEGQNVTLSCEQNLNHDAMYWYRQDPGQGLRLIYYSQIVNDFQKGDIAEGYSVSREKKESFPLTVTSAQKNPTAFYLCASARQGEGHGYTFGSGTRLTVV.

This rearrangement joins TRBV30 to TRBJ1-4, with D perhaps TRBD1 (5 bases). Germline CDR1 GTSNPN, CDR2 SVGIG (reference sequence). The CDR3 runs 16 residues. The V end was cut by 2 bases, the J end by 7 bases, with 20 bases between. CDR3 nucleotides: TGTGCCTGGAGTCCGGGTCTTTCGACAGTCTCTGAAAAACTGTTTTTT. Protein sequence: CAWSPGLSTVSEKLFF. Together with reference TRBV30 and TRBJ1-4, the CDR3 gives the full variable domain: SQTIHQWPATLVQPVGSPLSLECTVEGTSNPNLYWYRQAAGRGLQLLFYSVGIGQISSEVPQNLSASRPQDRQFILSSKKLLLSDSGFYLCAWSPGLSTVSEKLFFGSGTQLSVL.

V is TRBV6-6 and J is TRBJ2-7, with TRBD2 matching 11 bases. Germline V gives CDR1 MNHNY, CDR2 SVGAGI (reference sequence). J lost 0 bases, V lost 5 bases, and 12 bases had no gene match. This CDR3 has 18 amino acids. CDR3 loop: CASSLLAGDHGFSYEQYF. The CDR3 nucleotides read TGTGCCAGCAGTCTACTAGCGGGGGACCATGGCTTCTCCTACGAGCAGTACTTC.